This T cell receptor (beta chain) appears in the sequencing data of a study of OX40 agonist ivuxolimab in advanced cancers. Study background: Patients with prior anti-PD-1, anti-PD-L1 or anti-CTLA-4 therapy were eligible; roughly 40% had some. Three patients showed partial responses: one hepatocellular carcinoma and two cutaneous melanoma cases.

Repertoires were generated with immunoSEQ multiplex PCR, while TCRdb's copy carries only in-frame clones and drops some. The sample carries about 41,000 clones, about 82% recorded once. This clone has more than one count but fewer than ten. J gave up 4 bases and V 6 bases, and 12 bases lay outside the gene matches. This CDR3 has 15 amino acids. Germline CDR1 reads MDHEN; CDR2 reads SYDVKM. Patients were excluded for autoimmune disease history or systemic immunosuppression. Researchers took blood at baseline, on cycle 4 day 1, and on cycle 7 day 1. Material: CD4+ or CD8+ T cells sorted from blood, obtained in a trial of the OX40 agonist ivuxolimab. This TCR was sampled from an adult with an advanced solid tumor such as melanoma, head and neck, liver or kidney cancer. The rearrangement uses TRBV28 and TRBJ2-7; 7 nucleotides agree with TRBD1. The CDR3 protein is CASSRDRALQYEQYF. In nucleotides, the CDR3 is TGTGCCAGCAGCCGCGACAGGGCCCTACAGTACGAGCAGTACTTC.